This T cell receptor (beta chain) originates from a study of T cell responses to AZD1222 COVID-19 vaccine. The V gene's germline CDR1 is MNHNS and CDR2 SASEGT. The CDR3 has 17 amino acids. Sequenced by immunoSEQ multiplex PCR; TCRdb stores in-frame clones only, minus some. The repertoire holds 70,000 to 85,000 clones, with roughly four fifths as singletons. A note on this clone: Germline and junction disagree at one end, which may indicate a read error.

This sequence joins TRBV6-1 and TRBJ2-1, with 8 bases matching TRBD2. The input for sequencing was peripheral blood, taken 28 days after the second AZD1222 dose. The sequence was collected from an adult who received the AZD1222 COVID-19 vaccine. The CDR3 here is CASRDLAGVSSYNEQFF. As DNA, the CDR3 is TGTGCCAGCCGTGACCTAGCGGGCGTGAGCTCCTACAATGAGCAGTTCTTC.